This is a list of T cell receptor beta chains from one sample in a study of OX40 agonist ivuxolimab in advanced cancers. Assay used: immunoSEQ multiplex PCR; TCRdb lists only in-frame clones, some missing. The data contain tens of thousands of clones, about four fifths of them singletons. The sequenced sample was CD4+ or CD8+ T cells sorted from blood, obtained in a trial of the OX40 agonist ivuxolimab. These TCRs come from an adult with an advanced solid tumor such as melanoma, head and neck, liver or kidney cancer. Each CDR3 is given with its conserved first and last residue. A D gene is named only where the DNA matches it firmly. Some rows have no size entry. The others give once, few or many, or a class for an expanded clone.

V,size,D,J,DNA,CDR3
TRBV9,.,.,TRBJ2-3,TGTGCCAGCAGCGTAGTTCTGGTCACGACAGATACGCAGTATTTT,CASSVVLVTTDTQYF
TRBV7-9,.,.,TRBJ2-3,TGTGCCAGCAGCCGGGAAAGAGATACGCAGTATTTT,CASSRERDTQYF
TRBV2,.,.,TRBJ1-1,TGTGCCAGCAGTGAGTCCAGGACGGGGACCACTGAAGCTTTCTTT,CASSESRTGTTEAFF
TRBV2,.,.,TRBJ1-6,TGTGCCAGCAAAAACAGCTCCTATAATTCACCCCTCCACTTT,CASKNSSYNSPLHF
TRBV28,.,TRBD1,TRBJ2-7,TGTGCCAGCAGTTCCCGGACAGGGACCTACGAGCAGTACTTC,CASSSRTGTYEQYF
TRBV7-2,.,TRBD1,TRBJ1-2,TGTGCCAGCAGCTTATACAGGGGGCGGGGAAACTATGGCTACACCTTC,CASSLYRGRGNYGYTF
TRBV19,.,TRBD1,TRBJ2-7,TGTGCCAGTAGGGCCGGGACAGGCTACGAGCAGTACTTC,CASRAGTGYEQYF
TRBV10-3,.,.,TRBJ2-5,TGTGCCATCAGGGAACAAGAGACCCAGTACTTC,CAIREQETQYF
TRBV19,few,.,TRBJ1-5,TGTGCCAGTAGTACCCCGGGGGGCGGACAGCCCCAGCATTTT,CASSTPGGGQPQHF
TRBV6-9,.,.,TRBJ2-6,TGTGCCAGCAGGACTTCAGCTGGGGCCAACGCCCTGACTTTC,CASRTSAGANALTF
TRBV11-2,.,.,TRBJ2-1,TGTGCCAGCAGCCCCTATCCTCCTCCGGACGCCCACTCCTACAATGAGCAGTTCTTC,CASSPYPPPDAHSYNEQFF
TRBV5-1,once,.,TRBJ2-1,TGCGCCAGCAGCCGGGACCGCCCGGGACCGGGCAATGAGCAGTTCTTC,CASSRDRPGPGNEQFF
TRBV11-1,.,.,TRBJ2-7,TGTGCCAGCAGTGAGCGCAGGGGCTACGAGCAGTACTTC,CASSERRGYEQYF
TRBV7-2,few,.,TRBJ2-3,TGTGCCAGCGGCAATCCGGGCACAGATACGCAGTATTTT,CASGNPGTDTQYF
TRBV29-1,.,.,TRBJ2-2,TGCAGCGTTGGGAAGGGTTACACCGGGGAGCTGTTTTTT,CSVGKGYTGELFF
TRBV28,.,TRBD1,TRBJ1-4,TGTGCCAGCCACGCTACCGGGACAGGGAATGAAAAACTGTTTTTT,CASHATGTGNEKLFF
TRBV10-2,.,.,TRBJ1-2,TGCGCCAGCAGTGTACTGGGGGGCTATGGCTACACCTTC,CASSVLGGYGYTF
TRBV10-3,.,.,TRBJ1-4,TGTGCCATCAGTGAGTCGAGGGGATATGAAAAACTGTTTTTT,CAISESRGYEKLFF
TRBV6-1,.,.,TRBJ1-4,TGTGCCAGCAGCCAACTACGGGGAGAGGGTGAAAAACTGTTTTTT,CASSQLRGEGEKLFF
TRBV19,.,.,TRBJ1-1,TGTGCCAGTAGTATCAGGGCTGAAGCTTTCTTT,CASSIRAEAFF
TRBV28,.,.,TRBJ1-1,TGTGCCAGCGCGGGAGGGGCTAACACTGAAGCTTTCTTT,CASAGGANTEAFF
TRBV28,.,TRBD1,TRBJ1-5,TGTGCCAGCAGTCCGCTTCGGGACAGGGGGCTTTGGAGCAATCAGCCCCAGCATTTT,CASSPLRDRGLWSNQPQHF